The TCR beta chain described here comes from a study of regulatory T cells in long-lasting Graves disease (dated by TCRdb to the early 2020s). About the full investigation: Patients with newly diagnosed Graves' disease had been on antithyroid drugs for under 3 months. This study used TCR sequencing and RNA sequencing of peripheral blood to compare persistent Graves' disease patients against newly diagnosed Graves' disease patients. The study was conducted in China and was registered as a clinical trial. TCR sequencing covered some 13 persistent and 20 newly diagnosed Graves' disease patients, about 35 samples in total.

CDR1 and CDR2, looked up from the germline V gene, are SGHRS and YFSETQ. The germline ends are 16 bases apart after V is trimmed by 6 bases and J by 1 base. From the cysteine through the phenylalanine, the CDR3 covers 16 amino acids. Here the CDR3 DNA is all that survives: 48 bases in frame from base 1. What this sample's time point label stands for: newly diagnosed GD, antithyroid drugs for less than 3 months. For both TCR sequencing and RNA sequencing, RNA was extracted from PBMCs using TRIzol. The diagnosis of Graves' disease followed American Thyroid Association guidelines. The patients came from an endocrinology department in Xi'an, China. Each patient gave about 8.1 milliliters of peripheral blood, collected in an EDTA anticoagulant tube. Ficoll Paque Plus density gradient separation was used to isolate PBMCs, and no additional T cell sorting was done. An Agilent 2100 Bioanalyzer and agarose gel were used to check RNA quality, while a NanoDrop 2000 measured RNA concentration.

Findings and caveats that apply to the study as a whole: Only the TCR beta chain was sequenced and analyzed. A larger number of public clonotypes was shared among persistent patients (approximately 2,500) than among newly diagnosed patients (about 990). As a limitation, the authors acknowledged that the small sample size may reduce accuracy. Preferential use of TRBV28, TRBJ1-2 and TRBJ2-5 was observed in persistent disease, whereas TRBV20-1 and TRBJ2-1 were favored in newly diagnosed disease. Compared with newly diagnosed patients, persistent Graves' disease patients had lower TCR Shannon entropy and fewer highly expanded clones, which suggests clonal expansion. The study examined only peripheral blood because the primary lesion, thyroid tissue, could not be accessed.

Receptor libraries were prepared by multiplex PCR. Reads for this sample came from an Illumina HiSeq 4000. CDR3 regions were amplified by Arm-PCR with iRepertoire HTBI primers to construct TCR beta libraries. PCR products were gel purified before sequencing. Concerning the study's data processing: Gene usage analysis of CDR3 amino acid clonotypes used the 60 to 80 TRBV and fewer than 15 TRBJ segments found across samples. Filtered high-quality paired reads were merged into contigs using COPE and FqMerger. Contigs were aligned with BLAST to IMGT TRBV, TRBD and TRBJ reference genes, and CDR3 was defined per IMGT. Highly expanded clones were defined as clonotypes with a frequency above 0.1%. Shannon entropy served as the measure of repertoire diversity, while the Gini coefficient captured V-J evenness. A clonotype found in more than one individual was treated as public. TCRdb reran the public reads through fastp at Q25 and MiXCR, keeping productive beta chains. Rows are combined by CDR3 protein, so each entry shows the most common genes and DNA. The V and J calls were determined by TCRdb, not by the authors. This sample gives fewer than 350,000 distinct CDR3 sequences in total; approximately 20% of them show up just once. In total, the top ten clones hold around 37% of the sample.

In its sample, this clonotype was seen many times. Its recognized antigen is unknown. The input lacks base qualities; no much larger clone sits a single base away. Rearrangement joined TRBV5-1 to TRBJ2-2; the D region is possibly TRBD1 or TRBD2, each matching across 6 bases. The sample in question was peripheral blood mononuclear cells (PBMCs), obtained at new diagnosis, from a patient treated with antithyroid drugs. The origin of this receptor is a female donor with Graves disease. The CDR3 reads CASKGNRDWNTGELFF. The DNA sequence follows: TGCGCCAGCAAAGGGAACAGGGACTGGAACACCGGGGAGCTGTTTTTT.